The 27 T cell receptor beta chains reported below all come from one sample, sequenced in a study of cytomegalovirus exposure and HLA in healthy donors. The PCR was carried out with 60 Vbeta primers and 13 Jbeta primers. Method: immunoSEQ multiplex PCR; TCRdb's copy keeps in-frame clones and lacks some. In the table there are about 200,000 clones, about nine tenths of which are singletons. Material for sequencing was PBMCs. The receptors originated from a boy between 2 and 15 years old in good health and CMV-seronegative.

This clone was seen a few times. The CDR3 spells CASSRDRVGDSNQPQHF. The CDR3 DNA reads TGTGCCAGTAGCAGAGACAGGGTAGGGGATAGCAATCAGCCCCAGCATTTT. The rearrangement joins TRBV19 to TRBJ1-5, with TRBD1 matching over 7 bases. Germline loops: CDR1 LNHDA, CDR2 SQIVND (reference sequence). The CDR3 length is 17 residues. With 6 bases clipped from V and 0 bases from J, the junction kept 11 bases outside the gene matches. Together with reference TRBV19 and TRBJ1-5, the CDR3 gives the full variable domain: DGGITQSPKYLFRKEGQNVTLSCEQNLNHDAMYWYRQDPGQGLRLIYYSQIVNDFQKGDIAEGYSVSREKKESFPLTVTSAQKNPTAFYLCASSRDRVGDSNQPQHFGDGTRLSIL.

The rearrangement uses TRBV5-1 and TRBJ2-4, with D possibly TRBD1 on 5 matching bases. V was pared by 7 bases and J by 0 bases, with 14 bases between. This CDR3 region has 15 residues. The germline gives CDR1 SGHRS, CDR2 YFSETQ. CDR3 in DNA: TGCGCCAGCGATCCAGGGTTCCGAGCCAAAAACATTCAGTACTTC. Residues: CASDPGFRAKNIQYF.

This chain uses TRBV5-4 with TRBJ1-1; D is possibly TRBD1 (5 bases). V shed 4 bases and J shed 1 base, with 26 bases lying between them. The germline gives CDR1 SGHNT, CDR2 YYREEE (reference sequence). The CDR3 is 19 amino acids. The CDR3 DNA reads as TGTGCCAGCAGCATCCGCTTGGGGCCCATACATAGTACGAACACTGAAGCTTTCTTT. It translates to CASSIRLGPIHSTNTEAFF.

This clone was found a few times. The junction differs from germline at one of its ends, possibly a read error. The V gene is TRBV7-9, the J gene TRBJ1-3, with D perhaps matching TRBD1 (6 bases). The CDR3 spans 12 residues. Germline V CDR1 and CDR2: SEHNR, FQNEAQ (reference sequence). The CDR3 coding sequence is TGTGCCAGCAGCGACTTGATCACTCGAGGGGGTTTT. Encoded protein: CASSDLITRGGF. Based on the CDR3 plus reference TRBV7-9 and TRBJ1-3, the full variable domain is DTGVSQNPRHKITKRGQNVTFRCDPISEHNRLYWYRQTLGQGPEFLTYFQNEAQLEKSRLLSDRFSAERPKGSFSTLEIQRTEQGDSAMYLCASSDLITRGGFGEGSWLTVV.

The chain recombines TRBV19 with TRBJ1-2; 8 nucleotides agree with TRBD1. The V gene end was trimmed by 9 bases and the J gene end by 4 bases; junction bases not matched to a gene: 1. The V gene's germline CDR1 is LNHDA and CDR2 SQIVND (reference sequence). The CDR3 spans 11 residues. The CDR3, as DNA: TGTGCCAGCGACAGGGGCTATGGCTACACCTTC. It specifies CASDRGYGYTF.

The J gene is TRBJ2-3, the V gene TRBV5-6; 10 bases are a match to TRBD1. Germline values: CDR1 SGHDT, CDR2 YYEEEE. This CDR3 region has 19 residues. Trimming at V came to 0 bases and at J to 5 bases, leaving 15 bases not matched to a gene. The CDR3 sequence is CASSLEFAGTGAIQDTQYF. In DNA, the CDR3 is TGTGCCAGCAGCTTGGAATTTGCCGGGACAGGGGCAATTCAAGATACGCAGTATTTT. Using reference TRBV5-6 and TRBJ2-3 for the parts outside the CDR3, the full variable domain is DAGVTQSPTHLIKTRGQQVTLRCSPKSGHDTVSWYQQALGQGPQFIFQYYEEEERQRGNFPDRFSGHQFPNYSSELNVNALLLGDSALYLCASSLEFAGTGAIQDTQYFGPGTRLTVL.

CDR3 coding DNA: TGTGCCAGCAGTTACTCTGGGGCGGTCGAGCAGTACTTC. Translation: CASSYSGAVEQYF. The chain uses TRBV6-5 and TRBJ2-7, with D possibly matching TRBD1 (5 bases). The germline gives CDR1 MNHEY, CDR2 SVGAGI. The CDR3 length is 13 residues. Trimming took off 0 bases at V and 6 bases at J, with 9 bases between the two ends.

The gene calls are TRBV14 and TRBJ2-3; 7 bases map to TRBD1. Germline assignment: CDR1 SGHDN and CDR2 FVKESK. V was pared by 2 bases and J by 6 bases, with 8 bases of the junction left unmatched. This CDR3 has 15 residues. For the CDR3, the DNA is TGTGCCAGCAGCCAAAGAGGGGGCGCGAGGGATACGCAGTATTTT. Its protein product is CASSQRGGARDTQYF.

The gene calls are TRBV5-1 and TRBJ2-3, with D possibly matching TRBD2 (6 bases). Germline V lookup: CDR1 SGHRS, CDR2 YFSETQ. This CDR3 spans 15 amino acids. Between the trimmed V and J ends, which lost 6 bases and 11 bases, there was a span of 25 bases. The CDR3 coding sequence is TGCGCCAGCACCATCTCTTCTCAAATAGCGGAGGAGCAGTATTTT. Amino acid sequence: CASTISSQIAEEQYF.

The V call is TRBV15, the J call TRBJ1-3, with D hard to call. The CDR3 has 16 residues. Trimming took 0 bases from V and 1 from J, leaving 10 bases between them. Germline values: CDR1 LNHNV, CDR2 YYDKDF (reference sequence). The DNA of the CDR3 is TGTGCCACCAGCAGAGAGTTAGCTCTTTCTGGAAACACCATATATTTT. Translation gives CATSRELALSGNTIYF. Full variable domain (missing parts from reference TRBV15 and TRBJ1-3): DAMVIQNPRYQVTQFGKPVTLSCSQTLNHNVMYWYQQKSSQAPKLLFHYYDKDFNNEADTPDNFQSRRPNTSFCFLDIRSPGLGDTAMYLCATSRELALSGNTIYFGEGSWLTVV.

The J gene is TRBJ2-5, the V gene TRBV11-3, with a tentative D call TRBD1 (5 bases). The ends were cut back, 6 bases at V and 2 bases at J, with 16 bases in the middle. Germline CDR1 and CDR2: SGHNT and YENEEA. The CDR3 runs to 15 residues. CDR3 nucleotide sequence: TGTGCCAGCAGTTACCGGTGGGGCAAGCAAGAGACCCAGTACTTC. It translates to CASSYRWGKQETQYF. The whole variable domain, filled in from reference TRBV11-3 and TRBJ2-5, reads EAGVVQSPRYKIIEKKQPVAFWCNPISGHNTLYWYLQNLGQGPELLIRYENEEAVDDSQLPKDRFSAERLKGVDSTLKIQPAELGDSAVYLCASSYRWGKQETQYFGPGTRLLVL.

This clone was detected only once. The chain employs TRBV19 and TRBJ2-1, with 7 bases that match TRBD1. V lost 6 bases to trimming and J lost 7 bases; unmatched junction nucleotides: 9. This CDR3 is 14 amino acids long. Germline CDR1 and CDR2: LNHDA and SQIVND (reference sequence). The CDR3 sequence is CASRQGHNVNEQFF. CDR3 DNA: TGTGCCAGTAGACAGGGGCACAACGTAAATGAGCAGTTCTTC.

This clone has a single count. This rearrangement joins TRBV6-1 to TRBJ2-3, with D tentatively TRBD2 (5 bases). The CDR3 has 14 residues. Trimming took 4 bases from V and 0 from J, leaving 8 bases between them. Germline assignment: CDR1 MNHNS and CDR2 SASEGT. This CDR3 is CASSVGGSTDTQYF. In DNA form, the CDR3 reads TGTGCCAGCAGTGTAGGCGGGAGCACAGATACGCAGTATTTT.

The chain recombines TRBV6-6 with TRBJ1-6; TRBD1 agrees at 8 bases. Germline trimming cut 2 bases from V and 10 bases from J; bases unmatched to any gene: 7. Germline assignment: CDR1 MNHNY and CDR2 SVGAGI (reference sequence). The CDR3 consists of 15 residues. Here the CDR3 reads CASSYLDRESSPLHF. In DNA form, the CDR3 reads TGTGCCAGCAGTTACCTGGACAGGGAAAGCTCACCCCTCCACTTT.

This chain links TRBV29-1 with TRBJ1-4; no clear D. The CDR3 has 13 amino acids. Germline loops: CDR1 SQVTM, CDR2 ANQGSEA. Trimming cost V 4 bases and J 5 bases, with 11 bases left between them. The CDR3 here is CSVVSGGNEKLFF. The CDR3, as DNA: TGCAGCGTTGTCTCGGGAGGAAATGAAAAACTGTTTTTT.

The CDR3 DNA follows: TGTGCCAGCAGCCCCCTGGGGCCGCACGAGCAGTACTTC. It codes for CASSPLGPHEQYF. The gene calls are TRBV5-6 and TRBJ2-7; D possibly corresponds to TRBD1 (5 bases). CDR1 SGHDT and CDR2 YYEEEE come from the germline V gene. The CDR3 length is 13 residues. The germline V and J ends were trimmed by 4 bases and 5 bases, with 13 bases remaining between them.

Notes on this clone: A junction end diverges from the germline sequence, so it may reflect a read error. The chain joins TRBV7-9 to TRBJ1-5, with 8 bases lining up with TRBD1. The germline V gene has CDR1 SEHNR and CDR2 FQNEAQ (reference sequence). This CDR3 is 15 amino acids long. The CDR3 reads CSSSQGQGPNQPQHF. CDR3 in DNA: TGTTCCAGCAGCCAAGGACAGGGCCCCAATCAGCCCCAGCATTTT.

This sequence joins TRBV7-6 and TRBJ1-1; D gene uncertain. V lost 6 bases to trimming and J lost 5 bases, with 13 bases between them. Germline V gives CDR1 SGHVS, CDR2 FNYEAQ. This CDR3 has 13 amino acids. This CDR3 reads CASSLWFGTEAFF. The CDR3 DNA follows: TGTGCCAGCAGTTTGTGGTTCGGTACTGAAGCTTTCTTT.

The chain recombines TRBV6-6 with TRBJ1-6; D unresolved. This CDR3 has 16 residues. Trimming shortened V by 4 bases and J by 4 bases, and 14 bases separated the two germline ends. Germline-derived CDR1 and CDR2 are MNHNY and SVGAGI (reference sequence). Here the CDR3 DNA reads TGTGCCAGCAGTTCCTCCCTCCGGGTGTATAATTCACCCCTCCACTTT. Its translation: CASSSSLRVYNSPLHF.

This chain uses TRBV11-2 with TRBJ1-2, with 7 nucleotides matching TRBD1. Germline assignment: CDR1 SGHAT and CDR2 FQNNGV. Germline trimming cut 5 bases from V and 4 bases from J; bases unmatched to any gene: 7. This CDR3 is built from 14 residues. This chain's CDR3 is CASSPQGDPYGYTF. CDR3 nucleotide sequence: TGTGCCAGCAGCCCCCAGGGGGACCCCTATGGCTACACCTTC. Filled out from reference TRBV11-2 and TRBJ1-2, the complete variable domain reads EAGVAQSPRYKIIEKRQSVAFWCNPISGHATLYWYQQILGQGPKLLIQFQNNGVVDDSQLPKDRFSAERLKGVDSTLKIQPAKLEDSAVYLCASSPQGDPYGYTFGSGTRLTVV.

The chain combines TRBV2 with TRBJ1-4; tentatively, D is TRBD1 (6 bases). The V end was cut by 8 bases, the J end by 4 bases, with 14 bases between. CDR1 and CDR2 (germline): SNHLY, FYNNEI. The CDR3 has 14 residues. CDR3 amino acids: CASGQGLGNEKLFF. The CDR3 DNA follows: TGTGCCAGCGGTCAGGGGCTTGGTAATGAAAAACTGTTTTTT.

The V and J genes are TRBV11-2 and TRBJ2-2, with 8 nucleotides matching TRBD1. This CDR3 spans 16 amino acids. V shed 5 bases, J shed 3 bases, and the junction held 8 bases outside the gene matches. Looked up from germline, CDR1 is SGHAT and CDR2 is FQNNGV. The CDR3 is CASSPGQVNDTGELFF. As DNA, the CDR3 is TGTGCCAGCAGCCCGGGACAGGTGAACGACACCGGGGAGCTGTTTTTT.

This clone was recorded at least ten times. The chain has TRBV5-1 and TRBJ1-4, with TRBD1 identical over 7 bases. CDR1 is SGHRS, CDR2 YFSETQ, per germline. The V and J ends lost 0 bases and 6 bases, in that order; junction bases with no gene match: 14. This CDR3 contains 18 residues. The CDR3 loop is CASSLVPPQGRVDEKLFF. CDR3 nucleotides: TGCGCCAGCAGCTTGGTGCCCCCACAGGGGAGAGTGGATGAAAAACTGTTTTTT.

This clone was seen a handful of times. The chain is built from TRBV5-1 and TRBJ1-2, with TRBD1 matching over 11 bases. Germline V lookup: CDR1 SGHRS, CDR2 YFSETQ. The CDR3 is made up of 17 amino acids. Trimming took 5 bases from V and 4 from J; bases not matched to a gene: 13. CDR3 DNA: TGCGCCAGCAGACCACCGGGACAGGGGGTGAGGGGCTATGGCTACACCTTC. It specifies CASRPPGQGVRGYGYTF.

This chain links TRBV9 with TRBJ2-3; unclear D gene. The germline gives CDR1 SGDLS, CDR2 YYNGEE. V lost 2 bases to trimming and J lost 2 bases, with 9 bases between them. CDR3 length equals 14 residues. The DNA for the CDR3 is TGTGCCAGCAGCGTTACGCAGATCACAGATACGCAGTATTTT. Protein product: CASSVTQITDTQYF. The full variable domain, in which reference TRBV9 and TRBJ2-3 provide the parts outside the CDR3, is DSGVTQTPKHLITATGQRVTLRCSPRSGDLSVYWYQQSLDQGLQFLIQYYNGEERAKGNILERFSAQQFPDLHSELNLSSLELGDSALYFCASSVTQITDTQYFGPGTRLTVL.

The chain uses TRBV18 and TRBJ1-1; D remains unclear. The germline V gene encodes CDR1 KGHSH and CDR2 LQKENI. This CDR3 has 13 residues. The ends were cut back, 5 bases at V and 1 base at J, with 8 bases in the middle. The CDR3 nucleotides are TGTGCCAGCTCAAACCTAGGGAACACTGAAGCTTTCTTT. Protein product: CASSNLGNTEAFF.

V gene TRBV5-8 combines with J gene TRBJ2-1, with 8 bases matching TRBD2. With V trimmed by 4 bases and J by 11 bases, 11 bases remained unmatched. CDR3 length: 14 amino acids. The germline V gene encodes CDR1 SGHTS and CDR2 YDEGEE. Here the CDR3 DNA reads TGTGCCAGCAGCCAAAGACTAGCGCGAATAAAGCAGTTCTTC. Residues: CASSQRLARIKQFF.